The rows below give T cell receptor beta chains drawn from one sample of a study of CD8 T cells in ankylosing spondylitis. TCRdb re-analysed the 5' RACE reads in MiXCR, keeping a single row per CDR3 protein. This sample carries more than 600,000 distinct CDR3 sequences, under 20% of them seen once, and the ten largest clones take 15% to 20%. Sequencing was carried out using blood, either unsorted or a sorted T cell fraction (not recorded which). Receptors originate from a male donor with ankylosing spondylitis. CDR3s include the opening cysteine and the closing phenylalanine or tryptophan. D genes are given only for firm matches. Part of the rows lack a size; the others show once, few, many or a class for expanded clones.

J | D | size | V | CDR3 | DNA
TRBJ2-3 | - | - | TRBV11-2 | CASSAGHSTDTQYF | TGTGCCAGCAGCGCGGGACATAGCACAGATACGCAGTATTTT
TRBJ2-7 | - | - | TRBV5-5 | CASSFEGGLPYEQYF | TGTGCCAGCAGCTTTGAGGGGGGCCTGCCCTACGAGCAGTACTTC
TRBJ1-2 | - | - | TRBV5-1 | CASSGRYYGYTF | TGCGCCAGCAGCGGCAGATACTATGGCTACACCTTC
TRBJ1-1 | TRBD1 | many | TRBV29-1 | CSVAARGQGRTEAFF | TGCAGCGTCGCGGCTAGGGGACAGGGGAGGACTGAAGCTTTCTTT
TRBJ2-5 | - | few | TRBV7-7 | CASSFSRAGETQYF | TGTGCCAGCAGCTTCTCGAGGGCCGGAGAGACCCAGTACTTC
TRBJ2-2 | TRBD1 | - | TRBV4-1 | CASSLTGGYTGELFF | TGCGCCAGCAGCCTTACAGGGGGGTACACCGGGGAGCTGTTTTTT
TRBJ1-1 | TRBD1 | - | TRBV18 | CASSPGDRGLKAEAFF | TGTGCCAGCTCACCAGGAGACAGGGGGCTAAAGGCTGAAGCTTTCTTT
TRBJ1-1 | - | - | TRBV6-4 | CASSEMGRDGTEAFF | TGTGCCAGCAGTGAAATGGGGAGGGATGGGACTGAAGCTTTCTTT
TRBJ2-5 | TRBD2 | few | TRBV20-1 | CSAGPTSGVETQYF | TGCAGTGCTGGACCGACTAGCGGGGTAGAGACCCAGTACTTC
TRBJ1-5 | - | many | TRBV20-1 | CSASRVDGTYQPQHF | TGCAGTGCTAGTCGGGTAGACGGAACGTATCAGCCCCAGCATTTT
TRBJ2-3 | - | - | TRBV27 | CASTWSAGSTDTQYF | TGTGCCAGCACCTGGTCCGCGGGGAGCACAGATACGCAGTATTTT
TRBJ1-1 | - | - | TRBV25-1 | CASSDAPNTEAFF | TGTGCCAGCAGTGACGCCCCGAACACTGAAGCTTTCTTT
TRBJ2-7 | - | - | TRBV20-1 | CSARVGTFYEQYF | TGCAGTGCTAGAGTAGGGACCTTCTACGAGCAGTACTTC
TRBJ1-4 | - | few | TRBV5-6 | CASSLGAVSNEKLFF | TGTGCCAGCAGCTTGGGGGCCGTCTCGAATGAAAAACTGTTTTTT
TRBJ2-1 | TRBD2 | - | TRBV20-1 | CSARLAGVKGNEQFF | TGCAGTGCTAGACTAGCGGGGGTCAAGGGCAATGAGCAGTTCTTC
TRBJ1-4 | - | - | TRBV5-1 | CASSFGGDTEKLFF | TGCGCCAGCAGCTTTGGAGGAGACACTGAAAAACTGTTTTTT
TRBJ2-3 | - | - | TRBV3-1 | CASSQLRGGTDTQYF | TGTGCCAGCAGCCAACTGCGGGGCGGCACAGATACGCAGTATTTT
TRBJ2-1 | - | - | TRBV7-3 | CASSSHPDNEQFF | TGTGCCAGCAGCTCCCACCCCGACAATGAGCAGTTCTTC
TRBJ2-5 | - | many | TRBV5-1 | CASSPRGETQYF | TGTGCCAGCAGCCCCCGGGGAGAGACCCAGTACTTC
TRBJ1-4 | TRBD1 | few | TRBV7-8 | CASSSNRGSTNEKLFF | TGTGCCAGCAGCTCCAACAGGGGGTCAACTAATGAAAAACTGTTTTTT
TRBJ2-3 | - | many | TRBV29-1 | CSATPGTRAQYF | TGCAGCGCGACCCCCGGGACCCGTGCGCAGTATTTT
TRBJ1-1 | TRBD1 | - | TRBV5-1 | CASSSGQVASSTEAFF | TGCGCCAGCAGCTCGGGACAGGTAGCGTCGAGCACTGAAGCTTTCTTT
TRBJ2-1 | - | - | TRBV4-3 | CASSQDPPLSSYNEQFF | TGCGCCAGCAGCCAAGACCCCCCTCTTAGCTCCTACAATGAGCAGTTCTTC
TRBJ1-2 | TRBD1 | many | TRBV12-3/TRBV12-4 | CASSLGTVNYGYTF | TGTGCCAGCAGCTTGGGGACAGTTAACTATGGCTACACCTTC
TRBJ1-1 | - | - | TRBV28 | CASSRLGSLHFMNTEAFF | TGTGCCAGCAGCCGCTTAGGGTCGCTTCATTTCATGAACACTGAAGCTTTCTTT
TRBJ2-3 | TRBD1 | - | TRBV7-2 | CASRNRGADTQYF | TGTGCCAGCAGAAACAGGGGGGCAGATACGCAGTATTTT
TRBJ2-7 | - | - | TRBV20-1 | CRPEFSEQYF | TGCAGGCCTGAATTCAGCGAGCAGTACTTC
TRBJ1-2 | - | - | TRBV29-1 | CSADLNGYTF | TGCAGCGCCGACCTTAATGGCTACACCTTC
TRBJ1-1 | - | many | TRBV3-1 | CASSQEVANTEAFF | TGTGCCAGCAGCCAAGAAGTCGCGAACACTGAAGCTTTCTTT
TRBJ2-4 | TRBD1 | - | TRBV29-1 | CSVAGTGVAKNIQYF | TGCAGCGTTGCCGGTACAGGGGTAGCCAAAAACATTCAGTACTTC
TRBJ2-3 | TRBD2 | few | TRBV11-2 | CASSTWTSASDTQYF | TGTGCCAGCAGCACCTGGACTAGTGCGTCCGATACGCAGTATTTT
TRBJ1-2 | - | - | TRBV7-9 | CASSLELGGSYGYTF | TGTGCCAGCAGCTTAGAATTGGGGGGGAGCTATGGCTACACCTTC
TRBJ2-7 | - | - | TRBV6-2/TRBV6-3 | CASSFMLESYEQYF | TGTGCCAGCAGTTTTATGTTAGAATCCTACGAGCAGTACTTC
TRBJ2-2 | - | few | TRBV10-3 | CAISESWATGELFF | TGTGCCATCAGTGAGTCTTGGGCCACCGGGGAGCTGTTTTTT
TRBJ2-1 | - | - | TRBV28 | CASHGARTPDNEQFF | TGTGCCAGCCACGGGGCCCGCACACCAGACAATGAGCAGTTCTTC
TRBJ1-5 | - | - | TRBV19 | CASSIGEAGRQPQHF | TGTGCCAGTAGTATAGGGGAGGCAGGAAGGCAGCCCCAGCATTTT
TRBJ2-5 | TRBD2 | - | TRBV7-9 | CASSPPGLAGFQETQYF | TGTGCCAGCAGCCCGCCGGGACTAGCGGGTTTCCAAGAGACCCAGTACTTC
TRBJ2-7 | - | - | TRBV6-5 | CASSYGGSGHEQYF | TGTGCCAGCAGTTACGGGGGTTCGGGCCACGAGCAGTACTTC
TRBJ2-2 | - | - | TRBV12-3/TRBV12-4 | CASSFARGVGELFF | TGTGCCAGCAGTTTCGCCAGGGGCGTCGGGGAGCTGTTTTTT
TRBJ2-1 | - | - | TRBV18 | CASSPQGASEQFF | TGTGCCAGCTCACCACAAGGTGCGAGTGAGCAGTTCTTC
TRBJ2-1 | TRBD2 | few | TRBV6-2/TRBV6-3 | CASSSQTSGHNEQFF | TGTGCCAGCAGTTCCCAGACTAGCGGTCACAATGAGCAGTTCTTC
TRBJ1-2 | - | many | TRBV5-1 | CASSNTQGYGYTF | TGCGCCAGCAGCAATACTCAGGGCTATGGCTACACCTTC
TRBJ2-1 | TRBD1 | - | TRBV25-1 | CASSEPGTGRYNEQFF | TGTGCCAGCAGTGAGCCCGGGACAGGGCGATACAATGAGCAGTTCTTC
TRBJ2-6 | - | many | TRBV6-4 | CASSPTSSGANVLTF | TGTGCCAGCAGTCCCACCTCCTCTGGGGCCAACGTCCTGACTTTC
TRBJ2-1 | TRBD2 | - | TRBV3-1 | CASSPLASGSEQFF | TGTGCCAGCAGCCCCCTCGCTAGCGGGAGTGAGCAGTTCTTC
TRBJ1-5 | TRBD1 | - | TRBV12-3/TRBV12-4 | CASSWTGDGQPQHF | TGTGCCAGCAGTTGGACAGGAGACGGTCAGCCCCAGCATTTT
TRBJ2-7 | - | - | TRBV12-3/TRBV12-4 | CASKPGHSSYEQYF | TGTGCCAGCAAGCCGGGACACAGCTCCTACGAGCAGTACTTC
TRBJ2-3 | - | - | TRBV27 | CASSLLNGGGDTQYF | TGTGCCAGCAGTTTATTGAATGGGGGCGGAGATACGCAGTATTTT
TRBJ2-3 | - | - | TRBV5-1 | CASSVANADTQYF | TGCGCCAGCAGCGTGGCGAACGCAGATACGCAGTATTTT
TRBJ2-5 | TRBD2 | few | TRBV6-2/TRBV6-3 | CASTRSGSSETQYF | TGTGCCAGCACCCGTAGCGGGAGTAGTGAGACCCAGTACTTC
TRBJ2-5 | - | few | TRBV4-1 | CASSLRDSQETQYF | TGCGCCAGCAGCTTGCGGGACTCCCAAGAGACCCAGTACTTC
TRBJ1-5 | - | - | TRBV6-1 | CASRRTENSNQPQHF | TGTGCCAGCAGGAGGACAGAGAATAGCAATCAGCCCCAGCATTTT
TRBJ2-7 | - | few | TRBV6-2/TRBV6-3 | CASRRRAFEPYEQYF | TGTGCCAGCAGGCGCAGGGCATTTGAACCCTACGAGCAGTACTTC
TRBJ1-5 | - | - | TRBV4-1 | CASSQDGGGGHQPQHF | TGCGCCAGCAGCCAAGATGGTGGGGGGGGTCATCAGCCCCAGCATTTT
TRBJ2-7 | TRBD1 | - | TRBV27 | CASSLDRDRVTQYF | TGTGCCAGCAGTCTCGACAGGGACAGGGTAACGCAGTACTTC
TRBJ1-1 | - | few | TRBV6-1 | CASRGKGSTEAFF | TGTGCCAGCAGGGGCAAAGGGAGCACTGAAGCTTTCTTT
TRBJ2-3 | - | - | TRBV29-1 | CSMGGGRTDTQYF | TGCAGCATGGGTGGGGGTCGCACAGATACGCAGTATTTT